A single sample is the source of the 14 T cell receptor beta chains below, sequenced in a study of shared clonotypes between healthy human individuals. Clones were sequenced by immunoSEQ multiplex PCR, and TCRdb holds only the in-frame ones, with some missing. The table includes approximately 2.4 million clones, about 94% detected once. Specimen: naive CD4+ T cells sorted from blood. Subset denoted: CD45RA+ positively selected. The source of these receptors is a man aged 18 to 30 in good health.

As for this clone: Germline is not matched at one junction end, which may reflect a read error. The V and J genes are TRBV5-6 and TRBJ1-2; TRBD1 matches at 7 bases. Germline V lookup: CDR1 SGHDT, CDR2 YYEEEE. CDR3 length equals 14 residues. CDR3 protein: CASSLERGRDGYTF. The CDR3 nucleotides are TGTGCCAGCAGCTTGGAAAGGGGGCGGGATGGTTACACCTTC.

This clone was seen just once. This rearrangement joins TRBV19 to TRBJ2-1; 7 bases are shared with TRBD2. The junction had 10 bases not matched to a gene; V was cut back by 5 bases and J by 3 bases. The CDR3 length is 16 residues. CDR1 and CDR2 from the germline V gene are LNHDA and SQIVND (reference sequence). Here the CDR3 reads CASSPRLAASYNEQFF. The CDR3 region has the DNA TGTGCCAGTAGTCCCCGCCTAGCGGCAAGCTACAATGAGCAGTTCTTC. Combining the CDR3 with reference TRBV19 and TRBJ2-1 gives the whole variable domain DGGITQSPKYLFRKEGQNVTLSCEQNLNHDAMYWYRQDPGQGLRLIYYSQIVNDFQKGDIAEGYSVSREKKESFPLTVTSAQKNPTAFYLCASSPRLAASYNEQFFGPGTRLTVL.

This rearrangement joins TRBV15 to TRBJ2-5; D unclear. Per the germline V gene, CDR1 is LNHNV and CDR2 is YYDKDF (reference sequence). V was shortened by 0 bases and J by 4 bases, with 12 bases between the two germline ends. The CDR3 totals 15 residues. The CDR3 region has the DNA TGTGCCACCAGCAGAGATCCGCAGGTGGGAGAGACCCAGTACTTC. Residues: CATSRDPQVGETQYF.

CDR3 coding DNA: TGCAGCAATGGCCGGCGGCTAGACGGTGAGCAGTTCTTC. Translated, it gives CSNGRRLDGEQFF. The chain employs TRBV29-1 and TRBJ2-1; D unresolved. Germline CDR1 reads SQVTM; CDR2 reads ANQGSEA. This CDR3 is built from 13 residues. V was cut by 8 bases and J by 9 bases, with 20 bases left in between.

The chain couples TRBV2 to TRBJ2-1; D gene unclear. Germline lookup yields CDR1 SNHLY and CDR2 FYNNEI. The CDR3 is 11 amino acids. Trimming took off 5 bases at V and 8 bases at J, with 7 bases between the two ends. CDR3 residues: CASSTTYEQFF. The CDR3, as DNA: TGTGCCAGCAGTACTACATATGAGCAGTTCTTC.

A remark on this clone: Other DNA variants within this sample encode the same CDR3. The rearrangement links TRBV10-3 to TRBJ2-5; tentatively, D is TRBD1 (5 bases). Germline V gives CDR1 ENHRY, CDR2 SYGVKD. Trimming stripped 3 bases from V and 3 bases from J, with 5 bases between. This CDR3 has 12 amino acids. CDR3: CAISEGEETQYF. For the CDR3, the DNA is TGTGCCATCAGTGAAGGGGAAGAGACCCAGTACTTC.

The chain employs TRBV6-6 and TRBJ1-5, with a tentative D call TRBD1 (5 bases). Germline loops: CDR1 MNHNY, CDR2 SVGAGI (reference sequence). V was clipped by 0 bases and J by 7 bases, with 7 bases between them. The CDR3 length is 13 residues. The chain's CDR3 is CASSYSRGQPQHF. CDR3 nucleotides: TGTGCCAGCAGTTACTCCCGGGGGCAGCCCCAGCATTTT.

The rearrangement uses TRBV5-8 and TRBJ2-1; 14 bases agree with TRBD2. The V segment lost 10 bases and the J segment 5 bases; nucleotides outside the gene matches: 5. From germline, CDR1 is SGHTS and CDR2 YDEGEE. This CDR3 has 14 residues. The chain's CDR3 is CADRLAGGNNEQFF. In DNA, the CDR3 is TGTGCCGACAGACTAGCGGGAGGGAACAATGAGCAGTTCTTC.

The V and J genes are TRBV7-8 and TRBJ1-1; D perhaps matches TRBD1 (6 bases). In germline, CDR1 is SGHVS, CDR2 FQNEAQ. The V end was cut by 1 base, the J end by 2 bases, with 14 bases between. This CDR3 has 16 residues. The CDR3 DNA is TGTGCCAGCAGCTTAGAGGCGGGGGCGGTAAACACTGAAGCTTTCTTT. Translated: CASSLEAGAVNTEAFF.

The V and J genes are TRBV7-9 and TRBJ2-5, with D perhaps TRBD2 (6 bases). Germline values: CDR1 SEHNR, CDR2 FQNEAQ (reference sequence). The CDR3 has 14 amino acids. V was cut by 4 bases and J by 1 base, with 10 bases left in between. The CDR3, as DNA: TGTGCCAGCAGCTCCGTGGGGGGCCAAGAGACCCAGTACTTC. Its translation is CASSSVGGQETQYF.

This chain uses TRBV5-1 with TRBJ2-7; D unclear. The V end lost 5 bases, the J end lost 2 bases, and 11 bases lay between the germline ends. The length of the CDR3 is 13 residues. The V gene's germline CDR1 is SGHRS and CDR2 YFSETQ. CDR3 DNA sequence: TGCGCCAGCAGTAAGGGCAATACCTACGAGCAGTACTTC. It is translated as CASSKGNTYEQYF.

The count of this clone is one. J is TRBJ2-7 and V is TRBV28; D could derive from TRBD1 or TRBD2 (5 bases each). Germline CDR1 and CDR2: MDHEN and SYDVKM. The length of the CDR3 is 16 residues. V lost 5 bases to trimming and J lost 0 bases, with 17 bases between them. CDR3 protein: CASSPPGPAVSYEQYF. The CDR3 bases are TGTGCCAGCAGTCCGCCAGGGCCAGCGGTCTCCTACGAGCAGTACTTC.

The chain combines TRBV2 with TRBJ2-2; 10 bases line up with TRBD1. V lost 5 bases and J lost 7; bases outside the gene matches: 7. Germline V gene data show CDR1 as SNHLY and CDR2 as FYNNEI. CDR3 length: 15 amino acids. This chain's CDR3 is CASSRQGARNGELFF. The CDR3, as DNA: TGTGCCAGCAGTCGACAGGGGGCGAGGAACGGGGAGCTGTTTTTT.

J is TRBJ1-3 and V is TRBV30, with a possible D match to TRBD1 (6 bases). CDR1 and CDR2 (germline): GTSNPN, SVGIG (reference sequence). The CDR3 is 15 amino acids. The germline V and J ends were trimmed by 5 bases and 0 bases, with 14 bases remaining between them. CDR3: CAWGTQDSSGNTIYF. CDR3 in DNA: TGTGCCTGGGGGACACAGGATAGCTCTGGAAACACCATATATTTT.